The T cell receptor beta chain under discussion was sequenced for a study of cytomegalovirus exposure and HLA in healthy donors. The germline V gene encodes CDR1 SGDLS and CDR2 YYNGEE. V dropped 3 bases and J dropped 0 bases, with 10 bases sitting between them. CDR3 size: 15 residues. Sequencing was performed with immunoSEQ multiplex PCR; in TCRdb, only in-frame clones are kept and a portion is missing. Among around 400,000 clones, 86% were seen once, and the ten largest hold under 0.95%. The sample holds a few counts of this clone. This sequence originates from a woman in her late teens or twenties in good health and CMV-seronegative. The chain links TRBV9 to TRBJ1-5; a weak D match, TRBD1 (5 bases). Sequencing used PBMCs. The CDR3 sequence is CASSAGGGSNQPQHF. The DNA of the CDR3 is TGTGCCAGCAGCGCCGGCGGGGGTAGCAATCAGCCCCAGCATTTT.